This entry lists 27 T cell receptor beta chains sequenced from one sample in a study of CD8 T cells in Susac syndrome. Reverse transcription of about 0.5 to 1 ug RNA used random hexamers. MiXCR was run by TCRdb on the immunoSEQ multiplex PCR reads, yielding one entry per CDR3 protein. Of more than 95,000 distinct CDR3 sequences listed, more than 85% were seen once; the top ten hold roughly 0.088%. The sequencing sample was made of CD4+ T cells from PBMCs. The origin of the receptors is a human donor with multiple sclerosis.

The genes are TRBV4-2 and TRBJ2-7, with TRBD2 matching over 10 bases. CDR3 length equals 17 residues. Per germline, CDR1 LGHNA and CDR2 YNFKEQ. Germline trimming cut 0 bases from V and 5 bases from J; bases unmatched to any gene: 10. For the CDR3, the DNA is TGTGCCAGCAGCCAAGAAGGGTCAGCGGGGGGGGTCGACGAGCAGTACTTC. It specifies CASSQEGSAGGVDEQYF.

This clonotype appeared once. This rearrangement joins TRBV28 to TRBJ1-1, with a weak D call TRBD1 (6 bases). Germline values: CDR1 MDHEN, CDR2 SYDVKM. V was pared by 3 bases and J by 1 base, with 15 bases between. The CDR3 is 16 residues long. This chain's CDR3 is CASSFPGAMRNTEAFF. CDR3 sequence (DNA): TGTGCCAGCAGTTTCCCGGGGGCGATGAGGAACACTGAAGCTTTCTTT. The full variable domain, completed using reference TRBV28 and TRBJ1-1, is DVKVTQSSRYLVKRTGEKVFLECVQDMDHENMFWYRQDPGLGLRLIYFSYDVKMKEKGDIPEGYSVSREKKERFSLILESASTNQTSMYLCASSFPGAMRNTEAFFGQGTRLTVV.

This rearrangement joins TRBV19 to TRBJ1-1; a possible D gene is TRBD1 (5 bases). CDR1 is LNHDA, CDR2 SQIVND, per germline (reference sequence). The CDR3 spans 14 residues. Trimming left V 7 bases short and J 0 bases short, with 12 bases between. In DNA form, the CDR3 reads TGTGCCAGTATATCCCCGGGACTGAACACTGAAGCTTTCTTT. Amino acid sequence: CASISPGLNTEAFF.

The V and J genes are TRBV6-2 or TRBV6-3 and TRBJ2-2, with 8 bases matching TRBD1. After removal of 1 base from V and 5 bases from J, the junction contained 3 bases not matched to a gene. The CDR3 has 15 residues. The germline gives CDR1 MNHEY, CDR2 SVGEGT. As DNA, the CDR3 is TGTGCCAGCAGTTACTTGGACAGGGATACCGGGGAGCTGTTTTTT. Amino acid sequence: CASSYLDRDTGELFF.

This chain connects TRBV5-1 to TRBJ2-5; a possible D gene is TRBD1 (6 bases). With 0 bases removed from V and 1 base from J, the gap between germline ends came to 16 bases. The CDR3 contains 17 residues. CDR1 and CDR2 from the germline V gene are SGHRS and YFSETQ. CDR3 amino acids: CASSLALITGSQETQYF. Here the CDR3 DNA reads TGCGCCAGCAGCTTGGCCCTAATCACAGGGTCCCAAGAGACCCAGTACTTC.

The genes are TRBV6-5 and TRBJ2-4; D is perhaps TRBD2 (5 bases). Germline values: CDR1 MNHEY, CDR2 SVGAGI. The V and J ends lost 0 bases and 12 bases respectively, with 12 bases between them. The CDR3 runs to 13 residues. The CDR3 region is CASSYSPGRDQYF. Here the CDR3 DNA reads TGTGCCAGCAGTTACTCCCCGGGGAGAGATCAGTACTTC.

The chain joins TRBV6-5 to TRBJ1-1, with 8 nucleotides matching TRBD1. The CDR3 spans 15 residues. Trimming took 5 bases from V and 1 from J; bases not matched to a gene: 6. The germline V gene encodes CDR1 MNHEY and CDR2 SVGAGI. The CDR3 region is CASSIRTGRNTEAFF. The DNA of the CDR3 is TGTGCCAGCAGTATCCGGACAGGGAGGAACACTGAAGCTTTCTTT.

The chain joins TRBV5-4 to TRBJ1-6, with 12 bases aligning to TRBD1. Unmatched junction bases numbered 3, after V lost 4 bases and J lost 4 bases. This CDR3 comprises 16 residues. From germline, CDR1 is SGHNT and CDR2 YYREEE (reference sequence). The DNA of the CDR3 is TGTGCCAGCAGCCCGGGACAGGGGGCATATAATTCACCCCTCCACTTT. It specifies CASSPGQGAYNSPLHF. The complete variable domain, with remaining parts taken from reference TRBV5-4 and TRBJ1-6, reads ETGVTQSPTHLIKTRGQQVTLRCSSQSGHNTVSWYQQALGQGPQFIFQYYREEENGRGNFPPRFSGLQFPNYSSELNVNALELDDSALYLCASSPGQGAYNSPLHFGNGTRLTVT.

V is TRBV7-2 and J is TRBJ1-1, with 7 positions matching TRBD1. Losses at the gene ends were 5 bases for V and 1 base for J; bases not matched to a gene: 7. This CDR3 region has 15 residues. CDR1 and CDR2 from the germline V gene are SGHTA and FQGNSA. CDR3 bases: TGTGCCAGCAGCCTCTGGACAGGAGAGAACACTGAAGCTTTCTTT. This encodes CASSLWTGENTEAFF.

This chain joins TRBV7-3 and TRBJ2-3; D remains unclear. The length of the CDR3 is 14 residues. Germline assignment: CDR1 SGHTA and CDR2 FQGTGA. V lost 2 bases and J 4 bases, leaving 10 bases between the germline ends. CDR3 region: CASSLAMTSDTQYF. CDR3 coding DNA: TGTGCCAGCAGCTTAGCTATGACTTCAGATACGCAGTATTTT. The whole variable domain, remainder taken from reference TRBV7-3 and TRBJ2-3, is GAGVSQTPSNKVTEKGKYVELRCDPISGHTALYWYRQSLGQGPEFLIYFQGTGAADDSGLPNDRFFAVRPEGSVSTLKIQRTERGDSAVYLCASSLAMTSDTQYFGPGTRLTVL.

The chain links TRBV5-1 to TRBJ2-5, with a weak D call TRBD1 (5 bases). Germline CDR1 and CDR2: SGHRS and YFSETQ. The V end lost 0 bases, the J end lost 2 bases, and 11 bases lay between the germline ends. The CDR3 length is 15 residues. CDR3 region: CASSLGKAGQETQYF. CDR3 DNA sequence: TGCGCCAGCAGCTTGGGAAAGGCAGGGCAAGAGACCCAGTACTTC.

The CDR3 reads CASSLWSGGRTGELFF. The CDR3 bases are TGTGCCAGCAGTTTATGGAGCGGGGGGCGCACCGGGGAGCTGTTTTTT. The chain recombines TRBV28 with TRBJ2-2; TRBD2 matches 9 bases. The CDR3 length is 16 residues. V shed 0 bases, J shed 4 bases, and the junction held 3 bases outside the gene matches. Germline values: CDR1 MDHEN, CDR2 SYDVKM.

This clonotype was found once. The genes are TRBV6-5 and TRBJ2-1; 7 nucleotides line up with TRBD2. V lost 1 base to trimming and J lost 7 bases; unmatched junction nucleotides: 7. Germline V lookup: CDR1 MNHEY, CDR2 SVGAGI. The CDR3 covers 15 residues. In DNA form, the CDR3 reads TGTGCCAGCAGTTACTTATCGGGGGGTCTGAATGAGCAGTTCTTC. It specifies CASSYLSGGLNEQFF.

The V gene is TRBV20-1, the J gene TRBJ1-6, with 7 nucleotides matching TRBD1. J was trimmed by 5 bases and V by 4 bases; bases with no gene match: 5. CDR1 DFQATT and CDR2 SNEGSKA come from the germline V gene (reference sequence). CDR3 length: 14 amino acids. CDR3 loop: CSAMTGKNNSPLHF. The DNA for the CDR3 is TGCAGTGCTATGACAGGGAAGAATAATTCACCCCTCCACTTT.

This chain links TRBV19 with TRBJ1-1; possible D gene TRBD1, 5 bases. Trimming took off 5 bases at V and 2 bases at J, with 12 bases between the two ends. The CDR3 totals 14 residues. Germline values: CDR1 LNHDA, CDR2 SQIVND (reference sequence). The CDR3 loop reads CASSYRTHNTEAFF. CDR3 in DNA: TGTGCCAGTAGTTACCGGACACACAACACTGAAGCTTTCTTT.

This clonotype was counted a single time. This sequence joins TRBV7-2 and TRBJ2-2, with TRBD1 matching 7 bases. Germline lookup yields CDR1 SGHTA and CDR2 FQGNSA. V lost 6 bases and J lost 2; bases outside the gene matches: 9. The CDR3 is 16 amino acids. The CDR3 loop reads CASRRARDRNTGELFF. CDR3 coding DNA: TGTGCCAGCAGAAGAGCCCGGGACAGAAACACCGGGGAGCTGTTTTTT.

The chain employs TRBV20-1 and TRBJ1-2; no reliable D call. Germline CDR1 DFQATT, CDR2 SNEGSKA (reference sequence). The CDR3 covers 14 residues. Trimming cost V 4 bases and J 3 bases, with 15 bases left between them. The CDR3 sequence: CSATSLATHYGYTF. The CDR3 nucleotides are TGCAGTGCTACATCGTTAGCTACCCACTATGGCTACACCTTC.

V usage is TRBV27 and J usage is TRBJ1-4; 9 nucleotides align to TRBD1. The CDR3 is 17 amino acids. V lost 5 bases to trimming and J lost 7 bases; unmatched junction nucleotides: 14. The germline V gene encodes CDR1 MNHEY and CDR2 SMNVEV (reference sequence). The CDR3 is CASSRQSRTGASEKLFF. The CDR3 nucleotides are TGTGCCAGCAGTCGACAATCCCGGACAGGGGCGAGTGAAAAACTGTTTTTT.

This chain joins TRBV25-1 and TRBJ1-2; D is ambiguous. The CDR3 runs 14 residues. V dropped 2 bases and J dropped 6 bases, with 13 bases sitting between them. Germline CDR1 reads MGHDK; CDR2 reads SYGVNS. This CDR3 is CASSERVAENGYTF. The CDR3 DNA follows: TGTGCCAGCAGTGAACGGGTAGCTGAGAATGGCTACACCTTC.

This sequence joins TRBV3-1 and TRBJ1-2; 10 bases agree with TRBD1. Germline assignment: CDR1 LGHDT and CDR2 YNNKEL (reference sequence). This CDR3 is built from 14 residues. V lost 4 bases to trimming and J lost 7 bases; unmatched junction nucleotides: 6. CDR3 sequence (DNA): TGTGCCAGCAGCCCGGGACAGGGGCTTGGTGGCTACACCTTC. Translating it yields CASSPGQGLGGYTF.

V is TRBV20-1 and J is TRBJ2-7; 8 bases are a match to TRBD2. CDR3 length: 15 residues. J gave up 2 bases and V 7 bases, and 13 bases lay outside the gene matches. CDR1 is DFQATT, CDR2 SNEGSKA, per germline (reference sequence). CDR3 sequence (DNA): TGCAGTGTTAGTGTCCCACGGGAGGGGACCTACGAGCAGTACTTC. This sequence encodes CSVSVPREGTYEQYF.

V gene TRBV21-1 combines with J gene TRBJ2-7; the table assigns TRBD2, which was not confirmed against the DNA. TRBV21-1 is a listed pseudogene. This CDR3 is 16 amino acids long. CDR3 residues: CATRRGAHTPLYEQYF. The DNA for the CDR3 is TGTGCCACCCGGCGGGGGGCACACACCCCACTCTACGAGCAGTACTTC.

The chain employs TRBV4-3 and TRBJ2-6; a possible D gene is TRBD2 (5 bases). V was pared by 6 bases and J by 0 bases, with 12 bases between. Germline CDR1 and CDR2: LGHNA and YSLEER. The CDR3 totals 16 residues. Written as DNA, the CDR3 is TGCGCCAGCAGGGCGGGCGCTCTCTCTGGGGCCAACGTCCTGACTTTC. Amino acid sequence: CASRAGALSGANVLTF.

This chain links TRBV28 with TRBJ2-3, with TRBD2 matching 8 bases. V gave up 5 bases and J gave up 2 bases; unmatched junction bases: 3. The germline CDR1 and CDR2 sequences are MDHEN and SYDVKM. This CDR3 has 14 residues. The CDR3 region has the DNA TGTGCCAGCAGTGAGCGGGGGATCACAGATACGCAGTATTTT. Translation: CASSERGITDTQYF.

CDR3 protein: CASSFGGFTGELFF. Here the CDR3 DNA reads TGTGCCAGCAGTTTCGGGGGGTTCACCGGGGAGCTGTTTTTT. The chain has TRBV12-3 or TRBV12-4 and TRBJ2-2; 7 bases map to TRBD2. The J segment lost 4 bases and the V segment lost 3 bases, leaving 2 bases of the junction unmatched. The CDR3 is made up of 14 amino acids.

The genes are TRBV28 and TRBJ2-3, with 11 bases matching TRBD2. V gave up 5 bases and J gave up 3 bases; unmatched junction bases: 4. This CDR3 comprises 15 residues. The V gene's germline CDR1 is MDHEN and CDR2 SYDVKM. The CDR3 nucleotides are TGTGCCAGCAGTATCCTAGCGGGGGGAACAGATACGCAGTATTTT. Protein sequence: CASSILAGGTDTQYF.

This chain joins TRBV9 and TRBJ2-3, with 7 bases matching TRBD1. Germline CDR1 and CDR2: SGDLS and YYNGEE. Germline trimming cut 5 bases from V and 0 bases from J; bases unmatched to any gene: 6. This CDR3 region has 15 residues. CDR3 coding DNA: TGTGCCAGCAGGTCAGGGGGTGCTAGCACAGATACGCAGTATTTT. It translates to CASRSGGASTDTQYF.